This T cell receptor beta chain is from a study of blood T cell repertoires in COVID-19. Study in general: Italy, Spain and the United States were the sources of the convalescent and acute COVID-19 samples. Sources were T cells, B-cell-depleted T cells, or PBMCs; the material itself was cDNA or gDNA.

Methods used by the authors: Estimated nucleated cell counts came from reference gene primer amplification. Generated by immunoSEQ multiplex PCR, the TCRdb table keeps only in-frame clones and is missing some. From that table come the V and J calls and clone size; the DNA was used to work out D and trimming. The repertoire holds 190,000 or so clones, roughly four fifths seen once, with roughly 14% in the top ten. This TCR came from a man aged 45-65 years who had recovered from COVID-19. The specimen sequenced was peripheral blood.

The CDR3 nucleotides are TGTGCCAGCAGCAAATGGGGGGGAAATGAGCAGTTCTTC. It is translated as CASSKWGGNEQFF. J is TRBJ2-1 and V is TRBV21-1; TRBD2, the table's D call, was not compared with the DNA. TRBV21-1 corresponds to a pseudogene. The CDR3 length is 13 residues.